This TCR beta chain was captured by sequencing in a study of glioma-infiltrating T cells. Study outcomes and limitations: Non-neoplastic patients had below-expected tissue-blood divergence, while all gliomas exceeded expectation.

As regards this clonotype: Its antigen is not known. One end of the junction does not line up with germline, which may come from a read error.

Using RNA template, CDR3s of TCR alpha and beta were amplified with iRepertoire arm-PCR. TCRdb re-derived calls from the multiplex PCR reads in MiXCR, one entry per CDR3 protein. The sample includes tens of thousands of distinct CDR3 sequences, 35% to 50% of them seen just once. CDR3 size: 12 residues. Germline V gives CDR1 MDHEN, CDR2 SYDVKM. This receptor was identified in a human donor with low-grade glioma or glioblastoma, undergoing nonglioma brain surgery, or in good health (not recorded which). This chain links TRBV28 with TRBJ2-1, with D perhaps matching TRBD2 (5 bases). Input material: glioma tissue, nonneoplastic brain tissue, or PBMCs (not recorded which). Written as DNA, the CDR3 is TGTGCCAGCACTAGCAGAAACAATGAGAAGTTCTTC. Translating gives CASTSRNNEKFF.